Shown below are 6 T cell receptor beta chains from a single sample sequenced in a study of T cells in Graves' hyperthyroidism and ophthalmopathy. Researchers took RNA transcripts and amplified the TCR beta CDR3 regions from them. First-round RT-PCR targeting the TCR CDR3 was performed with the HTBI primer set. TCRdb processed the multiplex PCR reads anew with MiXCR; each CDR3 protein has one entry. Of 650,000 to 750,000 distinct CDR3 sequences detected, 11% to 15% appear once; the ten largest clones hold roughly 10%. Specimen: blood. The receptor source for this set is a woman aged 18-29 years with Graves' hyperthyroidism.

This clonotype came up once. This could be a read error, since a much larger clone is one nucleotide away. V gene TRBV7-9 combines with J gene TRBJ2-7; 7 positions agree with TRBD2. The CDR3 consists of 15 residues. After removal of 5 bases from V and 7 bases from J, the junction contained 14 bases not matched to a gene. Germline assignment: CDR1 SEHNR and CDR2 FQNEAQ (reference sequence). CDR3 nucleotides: TGTGCCAGCAGCGTCGGGACTACCCCGCTCGGTGAGCAGTACTTC. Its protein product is CASSVGTTPLGEQYF.

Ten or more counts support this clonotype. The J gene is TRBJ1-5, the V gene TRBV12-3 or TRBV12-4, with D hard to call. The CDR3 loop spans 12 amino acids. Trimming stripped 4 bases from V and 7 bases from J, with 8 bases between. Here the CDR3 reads CASSSGVQPQHF. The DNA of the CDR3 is TGTGCCAGCAGTTCTGGGGTCCAGCCCCAGCATTTT.

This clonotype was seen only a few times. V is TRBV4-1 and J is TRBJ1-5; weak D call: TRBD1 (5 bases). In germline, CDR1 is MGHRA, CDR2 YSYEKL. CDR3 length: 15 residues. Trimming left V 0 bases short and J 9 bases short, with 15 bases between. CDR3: CASSQDRERRWPQHF. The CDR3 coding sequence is TGCGCCAGCAGCCAAGACAGGGAACGGAGGTGGCCCCAGCATTTT.

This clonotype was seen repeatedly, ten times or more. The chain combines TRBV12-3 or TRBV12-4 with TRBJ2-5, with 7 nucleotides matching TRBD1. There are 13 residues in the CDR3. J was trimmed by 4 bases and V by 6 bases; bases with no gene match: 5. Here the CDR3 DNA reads TGTGCCAGCAGCTTATCAGGGGGAGAGACCCAGTACTTC. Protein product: CASSLSGGETQYF.

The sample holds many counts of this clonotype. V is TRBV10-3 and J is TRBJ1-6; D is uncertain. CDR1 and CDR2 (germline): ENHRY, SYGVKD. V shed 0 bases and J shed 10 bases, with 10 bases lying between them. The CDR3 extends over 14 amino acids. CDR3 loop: CAISESGQASPLHF. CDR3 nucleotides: TGTGCCATCAGTGAGTCAGGCCAAGCATCACCCCTCCACTTT.

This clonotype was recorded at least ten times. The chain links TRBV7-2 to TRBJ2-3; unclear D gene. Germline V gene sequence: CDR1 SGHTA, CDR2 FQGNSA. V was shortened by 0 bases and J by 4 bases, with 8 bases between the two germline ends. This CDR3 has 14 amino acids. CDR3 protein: CASSLAGMADTQYF. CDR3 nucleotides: TGTGCCAGCAGCTTAGCGGGAATGGCAGATACGCAGTATTTT.